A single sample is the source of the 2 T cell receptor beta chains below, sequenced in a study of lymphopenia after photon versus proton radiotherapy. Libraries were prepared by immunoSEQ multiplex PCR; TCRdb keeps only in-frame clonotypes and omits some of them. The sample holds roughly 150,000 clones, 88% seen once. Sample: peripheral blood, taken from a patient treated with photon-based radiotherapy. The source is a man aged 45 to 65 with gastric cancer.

The CDR3 region is CASPGRVRMNTEAFF. CDR3 in DNA: TGTGCCAGCCCGGGGCGGGTCCGTATGAACACTGAAGCTTTCTTT. The chain is built from TRBV6-4 and TRBJ1-1; weak D call: TRBD1 (5 bases). V lost 8 bases and J 0 bases, leaving 16 bases between the germline ends. CDR1 MRHNA and CDR2 SNTAGT come from the germline V gene. This CDR3 region has 15 residues.

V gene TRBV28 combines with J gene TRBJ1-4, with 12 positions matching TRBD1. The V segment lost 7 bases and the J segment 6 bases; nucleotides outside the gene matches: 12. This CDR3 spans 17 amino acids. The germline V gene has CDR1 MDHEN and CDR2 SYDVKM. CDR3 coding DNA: TGTGCCAGCAAGCCCGGGGACAGGGGGCCGCGTGATGAAAAACTGTTTTTT. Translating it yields CASKPGDRGPRDEKLFF.